The rows below give T cell receptor beta chains drawn from one sample of a study of immune evolution from preneoplasia to lung adenocarcinoma. Method: immunoSEQ multiplex PCR; TCRdb's copy keeps in-frame clones and lacks some. Of about 4,200 clones in the sample, around 74% were seen once. Sequencing was performed on FFPE minimally invasive lung adenocarcinoma tissue. The receptor set was obtained from a person in their 70s with lung adenocarcinoma. CDR3s include the opening cysteine and the closing phenylalanine or tryptophan. D genes are given only for firm matches. Expanded clones get a size class; other rows say once, few or many, or leave the size out.

clone_size	v_call	d_call	j_call	cdr3_nt	cdr3_aa
NA	TRBV10-3	NA	TRBJ1-2	TGTGCCATCAGTGAGGCGACCTGTAAGACCTATGGCTACACCTTC	CAISEATCKTYGYTF
NA	TRBV6-5	NA	TRBJ1-1	TGTGCCAGCAGTACAGGGACGGGAGCTTTCTTT	CASSTGTGAFF
NA	TRBV28	NA	TRBJ2-5	TGTGCCAGCAGTTTATGGCACGCAGAGACCCAGTACTTC	CASSLWHAETQYF
NA	TRBV28	NA	TRBJ2-3	TGTGCCAGCAGTTCCTATTCATCCGCCACAGATACGCAGTATTTT	CASSSYSSATDTQYF
NA	TRBV27	NA	TRBJ2-3	TGTGCCAGCAGTTTCTACGACACAGATACGCAGTATTTT	CASSFYDTDTQYF
NA	TRBV2	NA	TRBJ1-4	TGTGCCAGCAGTGTAGAGGGACGGGAAAAACTGTTTTTT	CASSVEGREKLFF
NA	TRBV18	TRBD1	TRBJ2-5	TGTGCCAGCTCACCGGGGACAGAAGAGACCCAGTACTTC	CASSPGTEETQYF
once	TRBV5-5	TRBD1	TRBJ1-2	TGTGCCAGCAGCTTCACCCCCCGAACAGGGGGCGAAGTCTATGGCTACACCTTC	CASSFTPRTGGEVYGYTF
NA	TRBV7-3	TRBD2	TRBJ2-1	TGTGCCAGCAGCTTAGCGGGAGGAGGAAATGAGCAGTTCTTC	CASSLAGGGNEQFF
once	TRBV28	TRBD1	TRBJ1-2	TGTGCCAGCAGCGGGGACAGGGGAAACTATGGCTACACCTTC	CASSGDRGNYGYTF
few	TRBV7-6	NA	TRBJ1-5	TGTGCCAGCAGCTTAGAAGAGGGTGGCAATCAGCCCCAGCATTTT	CASSLEEGGNQPQHF
NA	TRBV5-8	TRBD2	TRBJ2-3	TGTGCCAGCAGCATTGACACTAGCGGGGAGACAGATACGCAGTATTTT	CASSIDTSGETDTQYF
NA	TRBV28	TRBD1	TRBJ2-6	TGTGCCAGCAGTCTGTCCAGGGGGCGCGGCTCTGGGGCCAACGTCCTGACTTTC	CASSLSRGRGSGANVLTF
NA	TRBV2	NA	TRBJ2-3	TGTGCCAGCAGTGTACCGGGAAATCCTAGCACAGATACGCAGTATTTT	CASSVPGNPSTDTQYF
NA	TRBV6-1	NA	TRBJ1-1	TGTGCCAGCAGTGGTGGGGGACGGGGAGCTTTCTTT	CASSGGGRGAFF
NA	TRBV10-3	NA	TRBJ2-4	TGTGCCATCAGTGAGTCGGGCCAGGACATTCAGTACTTC	CAISESGQDIQYF
NA	TRBV6-1	NA	TRBJ1-6	TGTGCCAGCAGTAGGGGACAAACTGGGGATTCACCCCTCCACTTT	CASSRGQTGDSPLHF